The rows below give T cell receptor beta chains drawn from one sample of a study of blood T cell repertoires in COVID-19. Repertoires were generated with immunoSEQ multiplex PCR, while TCRdb's copy carries only in-frame clones and drops some. The sample lists some 30,000 clones, about 90% seen once, with over 11% in the top ten. The sequencing sample was made of peripheral blood. The receptor set was obtained from a human donor with active COVID-19. The donor label of this sample is uncertain. Both conserved end residues are trimmed from each CDR3. Size is stated for part of the rows, as once, few or many counts, or as a class when the clone is expanded.

clone_size,j_call,v_call,cdr3_aa
-,TRBJ2-7,TRBV12-3/TRBV12-4,ASSRDNPYEQY
once,TRBJ2-3,TRBV18,ASSPLAGHSSTDTQY
-,TRBJ2-7,TRBV5-1,ASSLLDEQY
-,TRBJ2-4,TRBV6-1,ASSEDGLAKNIQY
-,TRBJ1-5,TRBV6-5,ASSLIQGNQPQH
-,TRBJ2-3,TRBV3-1/TRBV3-2,ASSPRGGIFTDTQY
-,TRBJ1-6,TRBV28,ASRPGLLSSYNSPLH
-,TRBJ2-7,TRBV2,ASRKGASTYEQY
-,TRBJ1-4,TRBV5-1,ASSENIGEKLF
-,TRBJ2-7,TRBV4-1,ASSQTPTQGIYEQY
-,TRBJ1-3,TRBV29-1,SVAVSGNTIY
once,TRBJ1-2,TRBV27,ASSHPPGPGGYNYGYT
-,TRBJ1-4,TRBV6-5,ASLRGFGEKLF
-,TRBJ1-2,TRBV4-3,ASSHTIKGSYGYT
-,TRBJ2-7,TRBV4-1,ASSLQDSYEQY
-,TRBJ1-1,TRBV7-9,ASSLFTPRGGTEAF
-,TRBJ2-7,TRBV7-9,ASLKAGITYEQY
once,TRBJ2-3,TRBV19,ASSIGGLGTDTQY
-,TRBJ2-2,TRBV5-5,ASSPRQGVVSGELF
-,TRBJ2-2,TRBV11-2,ASSLGTSPGELF
-,TRBJ2-3,TRBV4-3,ASSQDRGLAGRETQY
-,TRBJ1-1,TRBV6-5,ASSWRGGTEAF
-,TRBJ2-6,TRBV6-2/TRBV6-3,ASSRHVSGANVLT
-,TRBJ1-1,TRBV28,ASREQGRNTEAF
-,TRBJ2-1,TRBV28,ASSPKRVLAGYNEQF
few,TRBJ2-4,TRBV5-6,ASSQGTRGVIQY
-,TRBJ2-7,TRBV29-1,SVVTGSNNEQY
-,TRBJ2-1,TRBV9,ASSPTLAASYNEQF
-,TRBJ1-2,TRBV7-3,ASSSGGSSGYT
-,TRBJ1-4,TRBV11-2,ASSQGDRVFGEKLF
-,TRBJ2-3,TRBV9,ASSASPSGGTDTQY
-,TRBJ1-2,TRBV5-5,ASSPTVAYGYT
-,TRBJ2-2,TRBV5-1,ASSLTARDGELF
-,TRBJ2-5,TRBV11-2,ASSLDLGGGQKTQY
-,TRBJ2-5,TRBV9,ASSVDQGASGETQY
-,TRBJ1-4,TRBV18,ASSPRQGSEKLF
-,TRBJ1-4,TRBV5-1,ASSGSQGTSTNEKLF
-,TRBJ1-5,TRBV14,ASSQEGGLSNQPQH
-,TRBJ1-6,TRBV10-3,AIRDREYNSPLH
-,TRBJ2-3,TRBV5-1,ASSFLAGGHRDTQY
-,TRBJ2-6,TRBV13,ASSPGGRSGANVLT
-,TRBJ2-1,TRBV6-6,ASSQSWLGGRLYNEQF
-,TRBJ1-2,TRBV19,ASSRDRGIGGYT
-,TRBJ2-2,TRBV5-6,ASSSSIHANTGELF
-,TRBJ1-1,TRBV4-3,ASSQDTGGDTEAF
-,TRBJ2-2,TRBV11-3,ASSGGRHDTGELF
-,TRBJ2-5,TRBV7-9,ASSFPGQQETQY
-,TRBJ2-3,TRBV7-3,ASSFSLGATDTQY